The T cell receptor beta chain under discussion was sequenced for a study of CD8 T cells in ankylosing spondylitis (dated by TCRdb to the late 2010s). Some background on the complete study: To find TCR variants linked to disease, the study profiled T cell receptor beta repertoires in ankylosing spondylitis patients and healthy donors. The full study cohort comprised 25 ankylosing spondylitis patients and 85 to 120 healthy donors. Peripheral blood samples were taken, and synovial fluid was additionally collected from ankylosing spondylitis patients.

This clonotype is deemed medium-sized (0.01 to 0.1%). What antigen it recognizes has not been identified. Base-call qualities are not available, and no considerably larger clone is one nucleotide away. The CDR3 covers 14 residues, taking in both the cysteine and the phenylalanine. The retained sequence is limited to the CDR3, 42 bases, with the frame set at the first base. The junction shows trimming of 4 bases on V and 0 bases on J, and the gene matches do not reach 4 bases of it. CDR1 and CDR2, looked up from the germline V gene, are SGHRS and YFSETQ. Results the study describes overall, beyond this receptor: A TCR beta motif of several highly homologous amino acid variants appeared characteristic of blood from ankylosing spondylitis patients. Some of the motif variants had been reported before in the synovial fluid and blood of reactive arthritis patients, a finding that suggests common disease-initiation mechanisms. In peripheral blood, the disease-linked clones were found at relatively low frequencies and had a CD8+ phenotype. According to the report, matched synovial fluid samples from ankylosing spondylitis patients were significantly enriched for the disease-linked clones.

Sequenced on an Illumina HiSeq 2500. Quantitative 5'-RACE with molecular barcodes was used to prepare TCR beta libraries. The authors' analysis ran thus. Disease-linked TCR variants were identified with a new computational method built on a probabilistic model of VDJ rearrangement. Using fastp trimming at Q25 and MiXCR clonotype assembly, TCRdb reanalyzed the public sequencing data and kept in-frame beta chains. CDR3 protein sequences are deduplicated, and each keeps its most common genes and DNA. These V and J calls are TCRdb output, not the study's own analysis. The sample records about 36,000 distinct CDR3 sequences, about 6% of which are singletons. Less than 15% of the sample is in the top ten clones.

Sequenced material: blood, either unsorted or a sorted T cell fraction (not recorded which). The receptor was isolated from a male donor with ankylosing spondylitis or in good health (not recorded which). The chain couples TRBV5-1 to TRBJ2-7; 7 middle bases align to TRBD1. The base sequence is TGCGCCAGCAGCACCGACAGGGTCTCCTACGAGCAGTACTTC. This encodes CASSTDRVSYEQYF.